This T cell receptor beta chain comes out of a study of blood T cell repertoires in COVID-19. Across the whole study: The analysed material was cDNA or gDNA that came from T cells, B-cell-depleted T cells, or PBMCs.

This clone was counted between two and nine times. Which cohort a participant joined came from the clinical history participants gave. Recovered status in Cohort 3 required two negative PCRs, clearance, or symptom resolution. The assay was immunoSEQ multiplex PCR, and TCRdb's table has in-frame clones only and misses some. This sample has about 480,000 clones, with around nine tenths found just once. V shed 0 bases, J shed 4 bases, and the junction held 3 bases outside the gene matches. CDR1 and CDR2 from the germline V gene are SGHRS and YFSETQ. The CDR3 runs to 14 residues. Material for sequencing was PBMCs or T cells enriched from blood (not recorded which). The chain combines TRBV5-1 with TRBJ1-2; 7 bases align to TRBD1. The TCR sequence derives from a woman aged 40-49 years who had recovered from COVID-19. The CDR3 loop is CASSLGQGTYGYTF. The CDR3 bases are TGCGCCAGCAGCTTGGGACAGGGTACCTATGGCTACACCTTC.